The TCR beta chain under discussion was sequenced for a study of technical replicates of blood from several donors. Sequencing used immunoSEQ multiplex PCR; TCRdb keeps in-frame clones, though not all of them. This table holds tens of thousands of clones, about 88% found once. CDR3 length: 16 residues. CDR1 is SGHRS, CDR2 YFSETQ, per germline. Trimming at V came to 4 bases and at J to 6 bases, leaving 15 bases not matched to a gene. The TCR sequence derives from a human donor in good health. The genes are TRBV5-1 and TRBJ1-2, with 7 bases aligning to TRBD1. Sequences were obtained from T cells isolated from PBMCs. The CDR3 here is CASSPRSGGKIDGYTF. The DNA for the CDR3 is TGCGCCAGCAGCCCCCGTTCAGGGGGTAAAATCGATGGCTACACCTTC.